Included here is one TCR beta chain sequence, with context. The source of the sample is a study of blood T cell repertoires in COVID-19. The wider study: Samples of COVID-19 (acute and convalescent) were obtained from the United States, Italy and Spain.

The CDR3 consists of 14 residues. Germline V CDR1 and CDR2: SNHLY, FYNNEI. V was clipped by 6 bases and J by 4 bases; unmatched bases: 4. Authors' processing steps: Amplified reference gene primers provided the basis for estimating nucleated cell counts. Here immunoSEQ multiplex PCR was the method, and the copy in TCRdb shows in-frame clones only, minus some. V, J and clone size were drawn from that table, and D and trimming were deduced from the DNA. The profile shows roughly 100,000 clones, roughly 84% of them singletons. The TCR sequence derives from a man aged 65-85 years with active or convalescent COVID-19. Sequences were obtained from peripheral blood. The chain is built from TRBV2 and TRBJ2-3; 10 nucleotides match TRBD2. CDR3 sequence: CASRPSGGPDTQYF. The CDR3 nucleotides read TGTGCCAGCAGGCCTAGCGGGGGCCCAGATACGCAGTATTTT. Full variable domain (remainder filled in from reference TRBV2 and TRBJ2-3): EPEVTQTPSHQVTQMGQEVILRCVPISNHLYFYWYRQILGQKVEFLVSFYNNEISEKSEIFDDQFSVERPDGSNFTLKIRSTKLEDSAMYFCASRPSGGPDTQYFGPGTRLTVL.